The entry below describes one T cell receptor (beta chain). The target of this receptor is not known. This sample is drawn from a study of CXCR3-negative and CXCR3-positive naive CD8 T cells (dated by TCRdb to the late 2010s). Looking at the study overall: About 150 million TRB reads were obtained in total, roughly 1.5 +/- 0.3 million reads per library. The TRBV-TRBJ cluster analysis covered naive subsets from about 5 donors and memory cells from 3 donors. Data from 11 donors, pooled across two independent experiments, went into the diversity and physicochemical repertoire analyses.

The study at large found these results: CXCR3 expression partially decreased after cryopreservation, so most assays used freshly isolated PBMCs. TRB CDR3s from CXCR3-positive naive cells showed higher hydrophobicity (lower Kidera factor 4), lower energy, and higher strength and volume indices than CXCR3-negative naive cells. Surface CD5, linked to self-reactivity in mice, was comparable between naive subsets; TCR interaction strength was therefore also inferred from TRB CDR3 physicochemical properties. Repertoire diversity was comparably high in both naive subsets but much lower in memory CD8+ T cells. TRBV-TRBJ usage was similar between naive CXCR3-negative and CXCR3-positive cells from the same donor, while memory cells showed distinct patterns.

For every CD8+ T cell subset, a few hundred thousand cells were flow-sorted straight into RLT lysis buffer, and each subset was sorted in triplicate. Naive CD8+ T cells were defined stringently as CD45RO-CCR7+CD27+CD95- to exclude memory contaminants. Using standard density gradient centrifugation, peripheral blood mononuclear cells were isolated from buffy coats. A FACSAria III was used to flow-sort naive CD8+ T cells into CXCR3-negative and CXCR3-positive populations. Total RNA was extracted from sorted cells using an RNeasy Mini Kit. For CDR1 and CDR2, the germline V gene (reference sequence) lists MNHEY and SMNVEV. The CDR3 contains 14 residues, cysteine and phenylalanine counted. No DNA sequence was recorded. The listed sequencing device is NextSeq 550. The Human TCR Profiling Kit (MiLaboratory) was used to prepare UMI-labeled 5' RACE TRB cDNA libraries. cDNA synthesis used the entire amount of extracted RNA, and PCR amplification then used the entire amount of cDNA produced. The libraries were made side by side, with each library going through the same number of PCR cycles. The paper's processing steps were these. MIGEC and MiXCR extracted about 57,000 +/- 9,900 unique UMI-labeled TRB cDNA molecules per library, requiring at least two reads per UMI. On average, around 40,000 +/- 10,000 functional in-frame TRB CDR3 nucleotide clonotypes lacking stop codons were found per library. Diversity metrics, including normalized Shannon-Wiener and Chao1, were computed in VDJtools after downsampling to 5000 UMI-labeled TRB molecules per sample. For the central five CDR3 residues, VDJtools calculated physicochemical properties weighted by clonotype size, namely interaction energy, strength, volume and Kidera factor 4. After TCRdb reprocessed the reads, each CDR3 protein sequence was kept as one row, without DNA. The V and J calls, along with clone size, are taken from TCRdb and not from the paper's own processing. The table held for this sample gives about 50,000 distinct CDR3 sequences. Jointly, the top ten make up roughly 0.6% of the sample.

Sequencing was performed on naive CXCR3+ CD8+ T cells from blood. Explained via the paper, the cell subset or site label denotes: CD45RO-CCR7+CD27+CD95- naive CD8+ T cells expressing CXCR3 (TNR3+). The chain links TRBV27 with TRBJ2-3; TCRdb's assignment of TRBD2 cannot be checked, as there is no DNA. The source of this sequence is a human donor in good health. Some clones in this sample may be carry-over from other donors' samples. The CDR3: CASSGLSRTDTQYF.